This is a list of T cell receptor beta chains from one sample in a study of T-cell memory formation after mild COVID-19. TCRdb itself ran the 5' RACE reads through MiXCR, one entry per CDR3 protein. The sample has a few hundred thousand distinct CDR3 sequences; 20% to 25% are singletons. Sequencing was performed on PBMCs or a T cell subset sorted from them (not recorded which). These receptors were obtained from an adult woman who had mild COVID-19 (a few samples of this study predate the infection). Cell type and time point are not known. The CDR3 runs from the conserved cysteine through the conserved F or W. D genes are given only for firm matches. Clone size is given for some rows only: seen once, a few or many times, or a class if the clone is expanded.

few	-	TRBV10-3	TRBJ1-1	TGTGCCATAGGGCCAGACTACAACACTGAAGCTTTCTTT	CAIGPDYNTEAFF
few	-	TRBV9	TRBJ1-2	TGTGCCAGCAGCGTAGTGGATACAGCGTATGATGGCTACACCTTC	CASSVVDTAYDGYTF
few	-	TRBV5-6	TRBJ2-1	TGTGCCAGCAGCGCCACCGGGCCCTACAATGAGCAGTTCTTC	CASSATGPYNEQFF
many	TRBD1	TRBV4-2	TRBJ2-2	TGTGCCAGCAGCTTGGACAGGGGCACCGGGGAGCTGTTTTTT	CASSLDRGTGELFF
-	-	TRBV27	TRBJ2-1	TGTGCCAGCACGGAGCATTGGGGGGAGCAGTTCTTC	CASTEHWGEQFF
-	-	TRBV30	TRBJ2-7	TGTGCCTGGAGTAAGGTGGAGCACCCGGGGCAGTACTTC	CAWSKVEHPGQYF
many	TRBD1	TRBV6-6	TRBJ1-1	TGTGCCAGCAGTTCCCCGGGACAGGGATACACTGAAGCTTTCTTT	CASSSPGQGYTEAFF
few	-	TRBV5-1	TRBJ1-2	TGCGCCAGCAGACCTCCCGGACAGATCTATGGCTACACCTTC	CASRPPGQIYGYTF
few	-	TRBV20-1	TRBJ2-2	TGCAGTGCTAGAGCCTCAGGGGTGAAGGGCACCGGGGAGCTGTTTTTT	CSARASGVKGTGELFF
few	TRBD2	TRBV7-8	TRBJ2-5	TGTGCCAGCAGCCCTCTCGATCCTAGACTAGCGGGATCGGGGGAGACCCAGTACTTC	CASSPLDPRLAGSGETQYF
-	-	TRBV29-1	TRBJ2-1	TGCAGCGCCCGCTACGGGAGCAACCCTAGGGATGAGCAGTTCTTC	CSARYGSNPRDEQFF
few	-	TRBV20-1	TRBJ1-5	TGCAGTGCTAGAGTAGGGGGACGCAACAATCAGCCCCAGCATTTT	CSARVGGRNNQPQHF
-	-	TRBV5-5	TRBJ2-2	TGTGCCAGCACCACTGGGGAAGGGGGTGGATTGGACGGGGAGCTGTTTTTT	CASTTGEGGGLDGELFF
once	-	TRBV11-1	TRBJ1-2	TGTGCCAGCAGCTTACTGTCGGGGGAATCGTATAACTATGGCTACACCTTC	CASSLLSGESYNYGYTF
-	-	TRBV28	TRBJ2-3	TGTGCCATCCGAGTCACAGATACGCAGTATTTT	CAIRVTDTQYF
few	TRBD1	TRBV23-1	TRBJ2-3	TGCGCCAGCAGTCACCCAAACCAGACAGGGGACGGGACTAGCACAGATACGCAGTATTTT	CASSHPNQTGDGTSTDTQYF
-	TRBD1	TRBV7-9	TRBJ2-1	TGTGCCAGCAGCTCAATCGCCGGACAGGGACGGAGTCCTTCCTACAATGAGCAGTTCTTC	CASSSIAGQGRSPSYNEQFF
many	TRBD2	TRBV12-3/TRBV12-4	TRBJ2-5	TGTGCCAGCAGCGGACTAGCGAAGACCCAGTACTTC	CASSGLAKTQYF
-	TRBD2	TRBV15	TRBJ2-1	TGTGCCACCAGCAGACCCGGGACTAGACTCTACAATGAGCAGTTCTTC	CATSRPGTRLYNEQFF
few	-	TRBV30	TRBJ1-1	TGTGCCGGGGTCCTCCCTGAAGCTTTCTTT	CAGVLPEAFF
few	TRBD2	TRBV7-9	TRBJ2-1	TGTGCCAGCAGCTCCCCCCAAAGCGGGAGTGGGTCCTACAATGAGCAGTTCTTC	CASSSPQSGSGSYNEQFF
many	-	TRBV5-5	TRBJ1-2	TGTGCCAGCAGCTTGGACAGGCTTAACTATGGCTACACCTTC	CASSLDRLNYGYTF
few	-	TRBV29-1	TRBJ2-2	TGCAGCGGGGCCCGTGGGACAACCGGGGAGCTGTTTTTT	CSGARGTTGELFF
few	-	TRBV9	TRBJ1-1	TGTGCCAGCAGCGGGGGGGGCACTGAAGCTTTCTTT	CASSGGGTEAFF
-	TRBD1	TRBV12-5	TRBJ1-6	TGTGCTAGTGGTTTATGGGACAGGGCGGTGGATTCACCCCTCCACTTT	CASGLWDRAVDSPLHF
-	-	TRBV12-3/TRBV12-4	TRBJ1-6	TGTGCCAGCAGCATAGACAGCCCGACAACCTCATTTAATTCACCCCTCCACTTT	CASSIDSPTTSFNSPLHF